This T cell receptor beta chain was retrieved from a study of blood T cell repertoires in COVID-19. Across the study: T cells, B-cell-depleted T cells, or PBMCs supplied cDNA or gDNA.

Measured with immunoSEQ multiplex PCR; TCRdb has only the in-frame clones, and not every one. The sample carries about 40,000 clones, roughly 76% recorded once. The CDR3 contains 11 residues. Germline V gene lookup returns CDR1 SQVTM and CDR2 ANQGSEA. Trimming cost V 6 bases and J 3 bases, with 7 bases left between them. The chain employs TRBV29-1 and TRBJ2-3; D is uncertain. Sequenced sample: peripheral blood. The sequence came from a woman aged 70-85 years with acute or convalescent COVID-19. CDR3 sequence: CSVDTTDTQYF. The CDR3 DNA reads TGCAGCGTAGACACTACAGATACGCAGTATTTT.